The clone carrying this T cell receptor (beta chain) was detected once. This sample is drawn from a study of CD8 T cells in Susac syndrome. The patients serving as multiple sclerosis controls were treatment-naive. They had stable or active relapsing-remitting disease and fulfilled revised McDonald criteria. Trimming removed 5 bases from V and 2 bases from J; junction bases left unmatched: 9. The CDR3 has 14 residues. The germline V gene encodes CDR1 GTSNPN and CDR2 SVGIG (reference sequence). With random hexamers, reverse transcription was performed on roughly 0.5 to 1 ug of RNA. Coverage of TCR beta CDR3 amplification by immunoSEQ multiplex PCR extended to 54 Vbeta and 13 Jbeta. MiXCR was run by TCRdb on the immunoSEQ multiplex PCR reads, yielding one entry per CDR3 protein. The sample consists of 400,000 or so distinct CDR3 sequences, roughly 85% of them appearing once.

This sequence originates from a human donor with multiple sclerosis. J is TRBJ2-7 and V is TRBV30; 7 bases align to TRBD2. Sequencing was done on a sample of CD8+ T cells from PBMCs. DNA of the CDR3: TGTGCCTGGGCCCTCGGGAGGCGTCCCTACGAGCAGTACTTC. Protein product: CAWALGRRPYEQYF.